One sample yielded the 21 T cell receptor beta chains listed below, sequenced in a study of blood T cell repertoires in COVID-19. The repertoire was sequenced with immunoSEQ multiplex PCR; TCRdb's copy has only in-frame clones and lacks some. The sample records roughly 250,000 clones, roughly 82% being singletons. Material: peripheral blood. These receptors were obtained from a woman of 80 years or more with active or convalescent COVID-19.

This chain uses TRBV3-1 (or the pseudogene TRBV3-2) with TRBJ1-6; TRBD1 matches at 8 bases. CDR3 size: 14 residues. V dropped 4 bases and J dropped 10; count of bases not matched to a gene: 6. Per the germline V gene, CDR1 is LGHDT and CDR2 is YNNKEL (reference sequence). Here the CDR3 reads CASSRTGIDSPLHF. CDR3 in DNA: TGTGCCAGCAGCCGGACAGGGATTGACTCACCCCTCCACTTT.

About this clone itself: This same CDR3 is encoded by further DNA sequences in the sample. This chain links TRBV5-1 with TRBJ2-5; D is perhaps TRBD2 (5 bases). This CDR3 spans 13 amino acids. With 0 bases removed from V and 5 bases from J, the gap between germline ends came to 8 bases. Per the germline V gene, CDR1 is SGHRS and CDR2 is YFSETQ. The CDR3 DNA sequence: TGCGCCAGCAGCTTGGGTCCGGGGGAGACCCAGTACTTC. Translation gives CASSLGPGETQYF.

This clone was seen more than once but under ten times. This chain joins TRBV9 and TRBJ2-1; D remains unclear. Germline loops: CDR1 SGDLS, CDR2 YYNGEE. The CDR3 is made up of 14 amino acids. The V gene lost 0 bases and the J gene lost 9 bases, with 13 bases spanning the gap. The CDR3 loop is CASSVDPLRSEQFF. CDR3 in DNA: TGTGCCAGCAGCGTAGACCCTCTGCGTAGTGAGCAGTTCTTC.

The rearrangement uses TRBV5-1 and TRBJ1-4, with TRBD1 matching over 8 bases. This CDR3 comprises 16 residues. The germline V gene encodes CDR1 SGHRS and CDR2 YFSETQ. Trimming removed 3 bases from V and 1 base from J; junction bases left unmatched: 5. The CDR3 DNA reads as TGCGCCAGCAGCTCCGGACAGGGCCTAACTAATGAAAAACTGTTTTTT. As protein: CASSSGQGLTNEKLFF.

The CDR3 coding sequence is TGCGCCAGCTCTCAAACTCCGGGAATAGAGACCCAGTACTTC. It is translated as CASSQTPGIETQYF. V usage is TRBV5-1 and J usage is TRBJ2-5; tentative D call: TRBD2 (5 bases). Trimming removed 7 bases at V and 4 bases at J, with 17 bases between. The CDR3 is 14 amino acids. Germline V CDR1 and CDR2: SGHRS, YFSETQ.

The V call is TRBV24-1, the J call TRBJ2-1; D remains ambiguous. Germline CDR1 and CDR2: KGHDR and SFDVKD. The CDR3 covers 16 residues. V lost 3 bases, J lost 2 bases, and 13 bases lay in between. This CDR3 is CATSDSSRIPYNEQFF. The CDR3 DNA reads TGTGCCACCAGTGATAGTTCTAGGATCCCCTACAATGAGCAGTTCTTC.

This clone was detected once. V is TRBV5-8 and J is TRBJ2-5; 8 bases are shared with TRBD1. From germline, CDR1 is SGHTS and CDR2 YDEGEE. There are 13 residues in the CDR3. The J segment lost 3 bases and the V segment lost 4 bases, leaving 2 bases of the junction unmatched. CDR3 sequence (DNA): TGTGCCAGCAGCCCGGGACAGGAAGAGACCCAGTACTTC. The encoded protein is CASSPGQEETQYF.

V is TRBV5-5 and J is TRBJ1-6, with 10 bases matching TRBD1. CDR1 SGHKS and CDR2 YYEKEE come from the germline V gene (reference sequence). V shed 4 bases, J shed 7 bases, and the junction held 2 bases outside the gene matches. CDR3 length equals 14 residues. The chain's CDR3 is CASSGDRGNSPLHF. The CDR3 coding sequence is TGTGCCAGCAGCGGGGACAGGGGAAATTCACCCCTCCACTTT.

A few counts support this clone. The chain employs TRBV7-8 and TRBJ1-1; D is perhaps TRBD1 (5 bases). CDR1 and CDR2 from the germline V gene are SGHVS and FQNEAQ. With 2 bases removed from V and 1 base from J, the gap between germline ends came to 11 bases. This CDR3 is 15 amino acids long. CDR3 residues: CASSLISTANTEAFF. CDR3 DNA sequence: TGTGCCAGCAGCTTAATTTCGACAGCGAACACTGAAGCTTTCTTT.

There are a few counts of this clone. The gene calls are TRBV19 and TRBJ2-7; D is possibly TRBD1 (6 bases). The CDR3 extends over 15 amino acids. Germline-derived CDR1 and CDR2 are LNHDA and SQIVND (reference sequence). V lost 4 bases and J lost 2, with 15 bases in between. The CDR3 region has the DNA TGTGCCAGTAGTACAGCCCAGGGGTCCGCCTACGAGCAGTACTTC. It encodes CASSTAQGSAYEQYF.

This clone is a singleton in its sample. This chain links TRBV27 with TRBJ1-5; TRBD1 agrees at 7 bases. The CDR3 length is 17 residues. Germline CDR1 and CDR2: MNHEY and SMNVEV (reference sequence). The trim removed 2 bases at V and 5 bases at J, leaving 12 bases unmatched. CDR3 sequence (DNA): TGTGCCAGCAGTTTAAGGAGCTGGGGACAGAGGGATCAGCCCCAGCATTTT. The encoded protein is CASSLRSWGQRDQPQHF.

The CDR3 coding sequence is TGTGCCTGGAGTGGGGACATTGGGAACACTGAAGCTTTCTTT. Translated: CAWSGDIGNTEAFF. V and J are TRBV30 and TRBJ1-1; D is perhaps TRBD1 (6 bases). The CDR3 length is 14 residues. Per the germline V gene, CDR1 is GTSNPN and CDR2 is SVGIG (reference sequence). Trimming cost V 1 base and J 1 base, with 10 bases left between them.

The chain has TRBV28 and TRBJ1-6; 7 bases align to TRBD1. The CDR3 is 19 amino acids. V shed 5 bases and J 6 bases; nucleotides not matched to a gene: 19. CDR1 is MDHEN, CDR2 SYDVKM, per germline. The chain's CDR3 is CASSPRQGPPETLNSPLHF. The DNA for the CDR3 is TGTGCCAGCAGTCCCCGACAGGGTCCCCCGGAGACGCTTAATTCACCCCTCCACTTT.

V and J are TRBV5-1 and TRBJ2-7, with TRBD1 matching over 7 bases. Germline V lookup: CDR1 SGHRS, CDR2 YFSETQ. The CDR3 extends over 15 amino acids. Unmatched junction bases numbered 9, after V lost 5 bases and J lost 1 base. The CDR3 region is CASSFGDSLSYEQYF. CDR3 DNA sequence: TGCGCCAGCAGTTTCGGGGACAGTTTATCCTACGAGCAGTACTTC.

CDR3 protein: CASSTRSSGVGGNTIYF. CDR3 nucleotide sequence: TGCGCCAGCAGCACCCGATCTTCAGGGGTGGGTGGAAACACCATATATTTT. The chain joins TRBV5-1 to TRBJ1-3; TRBD1 might be the D (6 bases). The CDR3 has 17 amino acids. V was pared by 4 bases and J by 3 bases, with 20 bases between. Germline loops: CDR1 SGHRS, CDR2 YFSETQ.

The chain links TRBV3-1 (or the pseudogene TRBV3-2) to TRBJ2-5, with D unresolved. This CDR3 is 12 amino acids long. V lost 2 bases to trimming and J lost 3 bases, with 4 bases between them. Germline V gene lookup returns CDR1 LGHDT and CDR2 YNNKEL (reference sequence). The CDR3 sequence is CASSQPEETQYF. In DNA, the CDR3 is TGTGCCAGCAGCCAACCAGAAGAGACCCAGTACTTC.

The gene calls are TRBV10-3 and TRBJ2-7; perhaps TRBD2 as D (5 bases). The CDR3 runs 15 residues. Germline values: CDR1 ENHRY, CDR2 SYGVKD. V lost 3 bases and J lost 5, with 17 bases in between. The CDR3 loop is CAISDGRGLKNEQYF. CDR3 sequence (DNA): TGTGCCATCAGTGACGGACGCGGGTTGAAGAACGAGCAGTACTTC.

The chain joins TRBV19 to TRBJ2-1; TRBD2 matches at 11 bases. Germline V gene lookup returns CDR1 LNHDA and CDR2 SQIVND (reference sequence). Unmatched junction bases numbered 9, after V lost 6 bases and J lost 2 bases. The CDR3 has 17 amino acids. The CDR3 loop is CASRTSLAGATYNEQFF. CDR3 sequence (DNA): TGTGCCAGTAGGACTTCACTAGCGGGAGCCACCTACAATGAGCAGTTCTTC.

This clone was recorded once. The chain links TRBV3-1 (or the pseudogene TRBV3-2) to TRBJ1-6; D unresolved. Looked up from germline, CDR1 is LGHDT and CDR2 is YNNKEL (reference sequence). The CDR3 totals 14 residues. Trimming took off 4 bases at V and 7 bases at J, with 11 bases between the two ends. The DNA of the CDR3 is TGTGCCAGCAGCCGGAGGTCAGTCAATTCACCCCTCCACTTT. Residues: CASSRRSVNSPLHF.

The V and J genes are TRBV3-1 (or the pseudogene TRBV3-2) and TRBJ1-6; possible D gene TRBD1, 5 bases. The CDR3 is made up of 14 amino acids. Germline CDR1 and CDR2: LGHDT and YNNKEL (reference sequence). V was clipped by 4 bases and J by 9 bases, with 13 bases between them. CDR3 residues: CASSPTGLASPLHF. DNA for the CDR3: TGTGCCAGCAGCCCCACAGGCCTCGCTTCACCCCTCCACTTT.

V is TRBV28 and J is TRBJ1-2, with D uncertain. In germline, CDR1 is MDHEN, CDR2 SYDVKM. Trimming pared 3 bases from V and 2 bases from J, leaving 4 bases between. The CDR3 covers 12 residues. CDR3 amino acids: CASSFQNYGYTF. The CDR3 bases are TGTGCCAGCAGTTTTCAAAACTATGGCTACACCTTC.